This passage covers 15 T cell receptor beta chains from one sample sequenced in a study of blood T cell repertoires in COVID-19. Some clones are missing from TCRdb's copy, which holds only in-frame ones; the method was immunoSEQ multiplex PCR. The table lists 130,000 to 150,000 clones, around 84% of them singletons, with roughly 13% in the top ten. The sample taken for sequencing was peripheral blood. These receptor sequences come from a man aged 60 to 69 with active or convalescent COVID-19.

The chain couples TRBV7-2 to TRBJ2-1; D perhaps matches TRBD2 (5 bases). Germline V CDR1 and CDR2: SGHTA, FQGNSA. V was pared by 4 bases and J by 8 bases, with 15 bases between. The length of the CDR3 is 14 residues. The CDR3 sequence is CASSSVSLRDEQFF. The CDR3 bases are TGTGCCAGCAGCTCGGTATCCTTGAGGGATGAGCAGTTCTTC.

This chain uses TRBV19 with TRBJ2-1; TRBD2 might be the D (5 bases). Germline CDR1 LNHDA, CDR2 SQIVND (reference sequence). The CDR3 contains 15 residues. Trimming took 5 bases from V and 6 from J, leaving 17 bases between them. The CDR3 DNA reads TGTGCCAGTAGTCCTTCAAACCTAGCTCCCAATGAGCAGTTCTTC. Its translation is CASSPSNLAPNEQFF.

The J gene is TRBJ1-6, the V gene TRBV7-2; TRBD1 agrees at 9 bases. The germline V gene encodes CDR1 SGHTA and CDR2 FQGNSA. CDR3 length equals 14 residues. Trimming removed 5 bases from V and 4 bases from J; junction bases left unmatched: 0. For the CDR3, the DNA is TGTGCCAGCAGCGACAGGGGGTATAATTCACCCCTCCACTTT. Its translation: CASSDRGYNSPLHF.

The CDR3 here is CASSQQGRRGEQYF. The CDR3 nucleotides are TGTGCCAGCAGTCAACAGGGGCGTAGGGGCGAGCAGTACTTC. V and J are TRBV7-2 and TRBJ2-7; 7 bases are shared with TRBD1. CDR3 length: 14 amino acids. Germline CDR1 and CDR2: SGHTA and FQGNSA. The V gene end was trimmed by 6 bases and the J gene end by 6 bases; junction bases not matched to a gene: 11. Variable domain in full (rest from reference TRBV7-2 and TRBJ2-7): GAGVSQSPSNKVTEKGKDVELRCDPISGHTALYWYRQSLGQGLEFLIYFQGNSAPDKSGLPSDRFSAERTGGSVSTLTIQRTQQEDSAVYLCASSQQGRRGEQYFGPGTRLTVT.

The rearrangement links TRBV7-2 to TRBJ1-4; D is perhaps TRBD1 (5 bases). This CDR3 is built from 14 residues. Trimming shortened V by 8 bases and J by 3 bases, and 13 bases separated the two germline ends. CDR1 SGHTA and CDR2 FQGNSA come from the germline V gene. The CDR3 nucleotides read TGTGCCAGCCGTAAACAGGCCTCTAATGAAAAACTGTTTTTT. This sequence encodes CASRKQASNEKLFF.

The gene calls are TRBV28 and TRBJ1-2; D gene ambiguous. CDR3 length: 17 amino acids. The V and J ends lost 2 bases and 6 bases respectively, with 22 bases between them. In germline, CDR1 is MDHEN, CDR2 SYDVKM. The CDR3 protein is CASSLSNFWEGFDGYTF. In DNA, the CDR3 is TGTGCCAGCAGTTTAAGCAATTTTTGGGAGGGTTTCGATGGCTACACCTTC.

Only one count was recorded for this clone. The V gene is TRBV19, the J gene TRBJ1-6; maybe TRBD1 (6 bases). V was clipped by 8 bases and J by 9 bases, with 20 bases between them. The CDR3 has 15 residues. The germline gives CDR1 LNHDA, CDR2 SQIVND (reference sequence). Written as DNA, the CDR3 is TGTGCCAGTTCGCGGGCAGGGGATGCGGTTTCACCCCTCCACTTT. It encodes CASSRAGDAVSPLHF.

V usage is TRBV25-1 and J usage is TRBJ2-5, with 8 bases that match TRBD1. V lost 8 bases, J lost 2 bases, and 4 bases stayed unmatched. This CDR3 is built from 13 residues. The V gene's germline CDR1 is MGHDK and CDR2 SYGVNS. The CDR3 DNA reads as TGTGCCAGCGGGGACAGGCGTCAAGAGACCCAGTACTTC. Its translation is CASGDRRQETQYF.

Comments on this clone: No DNA is shown, since the ends of the CDR3 on it are uncertain; the CDR3 is the one TCRdb lists. The chain employs TRBV19 and TRBJ2-1; TRBD2 is the table's D call, not checked against the DNA. Termini included, the CDR3 measures 13 amino acids. The germline V gene encodes CDR1 LNHDA and CDR2 SQIVND (reference sequence). CDR3 residues: CASTSGTYNEQFF.

The chain uses TRBV7-9 and TRBJ1-2; 7 bases are a match to TRBD1. The length of the CDR3 is 14 residues. Germline CDR1 SEHNR, CDR2 FQNEAQ (reference sequence). With V trimmed by 1 base and J by 8 bases, 7 bases remained unmatched. Here the CDR3 reads CASSLGGQVEGYTF. For the CDR3, the DNA is TGTGCCAGCAGCTTAGGAGGACAGGTTGAGGGCTACACCTTC.

The chain carries TRBV3-1 (or the pseudogene TRBV3-2) and TRBJ2-3; 8 bases are shared with TRBD2. The germline V gene encodes CDR1 LGHDT and CDR2 YNNKEL (reference sequence). This CDR3 spans 16 amino acids. V dropped 4 bases and J dropped 2; count of bases not matched to a gene: 8. In DNA, the CDR3 is TGTGCCAGCAGCCCCCCGGGGGGGGCTATCACAGATACGCAGTATTTT. Encoded protein: CASSPPGGAITDTQYF.

The table lists this clone with a few counts. The rearrangement uses TRBV5-5 and TRBJ1-4; 10 bases fit TRBD1. Germline lookup yields CDR1 SGHKS and CDR2 YYEKEE (reference sequence). V trimming: 0 bases; J trimming: 8 bases; junction bases outside the gene matches: 4. CDR3 length equals 15 residues. As DNA, the CDR3 is TGTGCCAGCAGCTTGGGGACAGGGGGTGAAGAAAAACTGTTTTTT. Protein product: CASSLGTGGEEKLFF.

V usage is TRBV7-8 and J usage is TRBJ1-2; D is uncertain. This CDR3 has 12 residues. From germline, CDR1 is SGHVS and CDR2 FQNEAQ. Deletions cut 5 bases from V and 4 bases from J, with 8 bases between. As DNA, the CDR3 is TGTGCCAGCAGCCCAGGTGGCTATGGCTACACCTTC. This encodes CASSPGGYGYTF.

This chain joins TRBV6-5 and TRBJ1-2, with D tentatively TRBD1 (5 bases). Germline assignment: CDR1 MNHEY and CDR2 SVGAGI. The CDR3 loop spans 14 amino acids. The V end was cut by 5 bases, the J end by 6 bases, with 16 bases between. The CDR3 spells CASSRTGTSHGYTF. The CDR3 coding sequence is TGTGCCAGCAGTCGGACCGGGACTTCCCATGGCTACACCTTC.

The J gene is TRBJ1-1, the V gene TRBV6-2 or TRBV6-3, with no clear D. V lost 2 bases and J 4 bases, leaving 11 bases between the germline ends. Germline assignment: CDR1 MNHEY and CDR2 SVGEGT. The CDR3 length is 14 residues. The CDR3 protein is CASSYGGLGTEAFF. As DNA, the CDR3 is TGTGCCAGCAGTTACGGAGGCTTGGGCACTGAAGCTTTCTTT.